Listed below are T cell receptor beta chains from one sample, sequenced in a study of blood T cell repertoires in COVID-19. The assay was immunoSEQ multiplex PCR, and TCRdb's table has in-frame clones only and misses some. The table lists under 250,000 clones, more than 80% of them singletons. Specimen: peripheral blood. The receptors shown here come from a human donor in a cohort sampled during active COVID-19. Both conserved end residues are trimmed from each CDR3.

v_call: TRBV6-2/TRBV6-3; cdr3_aa: ASSGQREIETQY
v_call: TRBV10-3; cdr3_aa: ATGYNTEAF
v_call: TRBV5-1; cdr3_aa: ASSLSGGYNEQF
v_call: TRBV18; cdr3_aa: ASSPLSLAKNIQY
v_call: TRBV20-1; cdr3_aa: SASSSGGYNEQF
v_call: TRBV7-2; cdr3_aa: ASSSFNSGKETQY
v_call: TRBV6-5; cdr3_aa: ASVRARQQY
v_call: TRBV7-9; cdr3_aa: ASSLRQENTEAF
v_call: TRBV6-1; cdr3_aa: ASSEKVSGRDYEQY
v_call: TRBV28; cdr3_aa: ASSPGDGRAGELF
v_call: TRBV24-1; cdr3_aa: ATRQGAGDTQY
v_call: TRBV28; cdr3_aa: ASSPDPTGPGEKLF
v_call: TRBV3-1/TRBV3-2; cdr3_aa: ASSQRIAGGGTQY
v_call: TRBV5-1; cdr3_aa: ASSLAGMRGRTLAYEQY
v_call: TRBV7-2; cdr3_aa: ASSLGQSNQPQH
v_call: TRBV7-6; cdr3_aa: ASSPGLAEQETQY
v_call: TRBV25-1; cdr3_aa: ASSVDGSSYGYT
v_call: TRBV28; cdr3_aa: AVLDSISGNTIY
v_call: TRBV18; cdr3_aa: ASSPGGFGTLNTEAF
v_call: TRBV5-1; cdr3_aa: ASSFVSGQLNTEAF
v_call: TRBV19; cdr3_aa: ASSTPGGGNTEAF
v_call: TRBV19; cdr3_aa: ASSPRGLGTEAF
v_call: TRBV18; cdr3_aa: ASSPRAPGSFTEAF
v_call: TRBV27; cdr3_aa: ASSPHRGQNTEAF
v_call: TRBV5-6; cdr3_aa: ASSLAQITGELF